This entry is about one T cell receptor (beta chain). These data originate in a study of control samples from healthy donors and cancer patients. Sequencing used immunoSEQ multiplex PCR; TCRdb keeps in-frame clones, though not all of them. The sample has about 130,000 clones, around 94% seen once. The length of the CDR3 is 13 residues. V shed 5 bases and J shed 2 bases, with 7 bases lying between them. The germline CDR1 and CDR2 sequences are LNHDA and SQIVND (reference sequence). The receptor's source is a man between 60 and 70 years old with colorectal cancer. V and J are TRBV19 and TRBJ1-5; no definite D call. The sample comprised PBMCs. The CDR3 protein is CASSGVGNQPQHF. CDR3 nucleotides: TGTGCCAGTAGTGGAGTAGGCAATCAGCCCCAGCATTTT. Drawing the rest from reference TRBV19 and TRBJ1-5, the complete variable domain is DGGITQSPKYLFRKEGQNVTLSCEQNLNHDAMYWYRQDPGQGLRLIYYSQIVNDFQKGDIAEGYSVSREKKESFPLTVTSAQKNPTAFYLCASSGVGNQPQHFGDGTRLSIL.